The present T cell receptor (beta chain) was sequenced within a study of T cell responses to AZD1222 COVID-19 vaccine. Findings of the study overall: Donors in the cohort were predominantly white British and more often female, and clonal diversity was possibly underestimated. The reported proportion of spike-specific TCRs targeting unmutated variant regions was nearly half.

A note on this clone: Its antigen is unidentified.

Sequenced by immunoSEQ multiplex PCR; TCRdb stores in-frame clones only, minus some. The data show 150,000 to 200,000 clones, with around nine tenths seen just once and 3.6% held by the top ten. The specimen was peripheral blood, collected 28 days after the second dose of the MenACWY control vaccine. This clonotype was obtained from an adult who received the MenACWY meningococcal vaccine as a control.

In DNA form, the CDR3 reads TGTGCCAGCAGCGGGGGCCAATACAATGAGCAGTTCTTC. This codes for CASSGGQYNEQFF. The chain combines TRBV7-3 with TRBJ2-1, with D possibly being TRBD1 (6 bases). The germline V gene has CDR1 SGHTA and CDR2 FQGTGA. CDR3 length equals 13 residues. Trimming cost V 5 bases and J 4 bases, with 9 bases left between them.